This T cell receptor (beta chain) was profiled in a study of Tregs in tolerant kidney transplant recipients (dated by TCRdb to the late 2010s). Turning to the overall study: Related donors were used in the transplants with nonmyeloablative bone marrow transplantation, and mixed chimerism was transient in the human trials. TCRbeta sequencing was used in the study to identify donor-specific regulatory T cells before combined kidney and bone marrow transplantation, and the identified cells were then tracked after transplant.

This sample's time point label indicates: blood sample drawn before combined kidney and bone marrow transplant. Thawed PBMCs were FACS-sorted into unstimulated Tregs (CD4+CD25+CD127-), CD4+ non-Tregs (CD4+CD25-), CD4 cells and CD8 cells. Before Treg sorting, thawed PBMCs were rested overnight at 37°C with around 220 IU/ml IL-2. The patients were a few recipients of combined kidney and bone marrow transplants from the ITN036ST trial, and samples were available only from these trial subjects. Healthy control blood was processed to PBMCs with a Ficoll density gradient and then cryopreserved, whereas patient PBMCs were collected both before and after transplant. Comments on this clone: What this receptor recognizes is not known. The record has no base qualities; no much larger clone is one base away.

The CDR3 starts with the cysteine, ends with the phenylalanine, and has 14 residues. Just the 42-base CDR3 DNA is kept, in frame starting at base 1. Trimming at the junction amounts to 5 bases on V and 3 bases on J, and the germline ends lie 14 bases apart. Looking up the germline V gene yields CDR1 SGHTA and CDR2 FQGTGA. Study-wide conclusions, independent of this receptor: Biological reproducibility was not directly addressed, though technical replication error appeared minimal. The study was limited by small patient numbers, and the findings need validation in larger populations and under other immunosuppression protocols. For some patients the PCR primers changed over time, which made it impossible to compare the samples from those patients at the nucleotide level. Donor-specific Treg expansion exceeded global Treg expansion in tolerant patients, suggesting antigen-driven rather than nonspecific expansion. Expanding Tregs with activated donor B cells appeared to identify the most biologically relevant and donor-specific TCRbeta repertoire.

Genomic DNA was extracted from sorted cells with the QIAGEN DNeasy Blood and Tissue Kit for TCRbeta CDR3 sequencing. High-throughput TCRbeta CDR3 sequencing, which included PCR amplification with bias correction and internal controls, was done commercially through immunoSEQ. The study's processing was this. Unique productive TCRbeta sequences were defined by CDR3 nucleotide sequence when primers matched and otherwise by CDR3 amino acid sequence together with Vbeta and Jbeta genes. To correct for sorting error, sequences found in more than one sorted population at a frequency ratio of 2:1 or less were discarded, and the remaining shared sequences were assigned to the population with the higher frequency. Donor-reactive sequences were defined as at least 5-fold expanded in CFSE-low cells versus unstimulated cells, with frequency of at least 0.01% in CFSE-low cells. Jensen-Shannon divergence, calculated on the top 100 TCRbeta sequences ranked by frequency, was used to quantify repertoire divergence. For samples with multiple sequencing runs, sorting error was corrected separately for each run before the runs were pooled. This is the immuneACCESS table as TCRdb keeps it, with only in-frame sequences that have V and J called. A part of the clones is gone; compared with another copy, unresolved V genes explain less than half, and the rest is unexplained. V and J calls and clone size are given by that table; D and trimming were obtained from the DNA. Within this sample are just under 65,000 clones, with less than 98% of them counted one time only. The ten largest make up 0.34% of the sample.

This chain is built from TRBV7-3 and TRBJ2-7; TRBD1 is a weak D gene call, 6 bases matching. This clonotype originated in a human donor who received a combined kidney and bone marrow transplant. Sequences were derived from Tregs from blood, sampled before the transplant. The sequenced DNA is TGTGCCAGCAGCCCTGCTGGGGGCCTCTACGAGCAGTACTTC. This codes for CASSPAGGLYEQYF.